What follows are 19 T cell receptor beta chains derived from one specimen sequenced in a study of blood T cell repertoires in COVID-19. Measured with immunoSEQ multiplex PCR; TCRdb has only the in-frame clones, and not every one. The sample carries a few hundred thousand clones, approximately 91% recorded once. The sequencing sample was made of peripheral blood. These receptors all stem from a woman aged 60-75 years with acute or convalescent COVID-19.

This clone was detected once. This chain uses TRBV28 with TRBJ1-1; possibly TRBD1 for D (6 bases). Per germline, CDR1 MDHEN and CDR2 SYDVKM. With 3 bases removed from V and 3 bases from J, the gap between germline ends came to 11 bases. The CDR3 contains 14 residues. Here the CDR3 reads CASSLWSGDTEAFF. In nucleotides, the CDR3 is TGTGCCAGCAGTTTGTGGTCAGGGGACACTGAAGCTTTCTTT.

The chain combines TRBV6-5 with TRBJ1-5; a weak D match, TRBD1 (6 bases). V lost 7 bases, J lost 3 bases, and 13 bases lay in between. From germline, CDR1 is MNHEY and CDR2 SVGAGI. This CDR3 has 14 residues. In DNA form, the CDR3 reads TGTGCCAGCATGGTGTCAGGGGACAATCAGCCCCAGCATTTT. Translated: CASMVSGDNQPQHF.

J is TRBJ1-5 and V is TRBV12-3 or TRBV12-4; D gene unclear. Trimming removed 4 bases from V and 9 bases from J, with 7 bases in between. CDR3 length: 11 amino acids. CDR3 loop: CASSSGPPQHF. The CDR3 coding sequence is TGTGCCAGCAGTTCCGGTCCGCCCCAGCATTTT.

This chain connects TRBV9 to TRBJ2-1; the D is unclear. V shed 4 bases and J shed 6 bases, with 11 bases lying between them. CDR3 length: 13 amino acids. Germline V gene data show CDR1 as SGDLS and CDR2 as YYNGEE. This chain's CDR3 is CASSRDWSNEQFF. CDR3 DNA: TGTGCCAGCAGCCGTGACTGGTCCAATGAGCAGTTCTTC.

CDR3 sequence (DNA): TGTGCCAGCAGCCTCGACGGACAGTTGGCTCATTCACCCCTCCACTTT. It translates to CASSLDGQLAHSPLHF. This rearrangement joins TRBV6-2 or TRBV6-3 to TRBJ1-6; the D gene is possibly TRBD1 (6 bases). The CDR3 runs 16 residues. CDR1 is MNHEY, CDR2 SVGEGT, per germline. The V gene lost 6 bases and the J gene lost 8 bases, with 20 bases spanning the gap.

The rearrangement links TRBV3-1 (or the pseudogene TRBV3-2) to TRBJ2-3, with 10 positions matching TRBD2. This CDR3 has 16 amino acids. The germline gives CDR1 LGHDT, CDR2 YNNKEL (reference sequence). J was trimmed by 5 bases and V by 1 base; bases with no gene match: 6. The CDR3 bases are TGTGCCAGCAGCCAAGTGTTTAGCGGGGGGCAAGATACGCAGTATTTT. It specifies CASSQVFSGGQDTQYF.

The rearrangement joins TRBV5-6 to TRBJ1-2, with a tentative D call TRBD1 (6 bases). The germline V gene has CDR1 SGHDT and CDR2 YYEEEE. Trimming cost V 2 bases and J 4 bases, with 12 bases left between them. This CDR3 spans 14 amino acids. CDR3 DNA: TGTGCCAGCAGCTTCTGGGGGCTGGGCTATGGCTACACCTTC. This sequence encodes CASSFWGLGYGYTF.

The V and J genes are TRBV7-3 and TRBJ2-7, with 8 bases aligning to TRBD2. The germline gives CDR1 SGHTA, CDR2 FQGTGA. The V gene end was trimmed by 2 bases and the J gene end by 7 bases; junction bases not matched to a gene: 10. The CDR3 loop spans 15 amino acids. CDR3 in amino acids: CASSLSAGGPGEQYF. The CDR3 bases are TGTGCCAGCAGCTTATCCGCGGGAGGTCCTGGGGAGCAGTACTTC.

The rearrangement joins TRBV2 to TRBJ1-5; D perhaps matches TRBD1 (5 bases). This CDR3 is built from 16 residues. Germline lookup yields CDR1 SNHLY and CDR2 FYNNEI. V lost 3 bases and J 4 bases, leaving 16 bases between the germline ends. The DNA for the CDR3 is TGTGCCAGCAGTGAGTCGGTGTTGACAGAGAATCAGCCCCAGCATTTT. Translating gives CASSESVLTENQPQHF.

The chain is built from TRBV4-3 and TRBJ2-7; D is possibly TRBD1 (7 bases). Between the trimmed V and J ends, which lost 7 bases and 3 bases, there was a span of 16 bases. CDR1 is LGHNA and CDR2 is YSLEER in the germline V gene. The CDR3 totals 14 residues. The CDR3 DNA sequence: TGCGCCAGCAATATACGGCGGGACAGCTACGAGCAGTACTTC. Amino acids: CASNIRRDSYEQYF.

The chain couples TRBV11-2 to TRBJ1-4; 7 nucleotides match TRBD1. Germline trimming cut 7 bases from V and 0 bases from J; bases unmatched to any gene: 5. CDR1 is SGHAT, CDR2 FQNNGV, per germline. The CDR3 covers 15 residues. The CDR3 spells CASMDRSTTNEKLFF. The DNA of the CDR3 is TGTGCCAGCATGGACAGGAGTACAACTAATGAAAAACTGTTTTTT. The variable domain in full, completed from reference TRBV11-2 and TRBJ1-4, reads EAGVAQSPRYKIIEKRQSVAFWCNPISGHATLYWYQQILGQGPKLLIQFQNNGVVDDSQLPKDRFSAERLKGVDSTLKIQPAKLEDSAVYLCASMDRSTTNEKLFFGSGTQLSVL.

This rearrangement joins TRBV28 to TRBJ2-7; weak D call: TRBD2 (5 bases). Trimming took off 10 bases at V and 3 bases at J, with 16 bases between the two ends. CDR3 length: 13 residues. Germline CDR1 is MDHEN and CDR2 is SYDVKM. Written as DNA, the CDR3 is TGTGCCACCGAGGAACAGCGGAGCTACGAGCAGTACTTC. Amino acids: CATEEQRSYEQYF.

This chain joins TRBV5-4 and TRBJ2-7; TRBD2 might be the D (5 bases). CDR1 and CDR2 from the germline V gene are SGHNT and YYREEE (reference sequence). The length of the CDR3 is 17 residues. With 3 bases removed from V and 6 bases from J, the gap between germline ends came to 25 bases. The CDR3 here is CASSYGQSTSGVVEQYF. CDR3 in DNA: TGTGCCAGCAGCTACGGGCAGAGCACTAGTGGGGTTGTCGAGCAGTACTTC.

The chain recombines TRBV28 with TRBJ2-7, with a weak D call TRBD2 (6 bases). Germline CDR1 MDHEN, CDR2 SYDVKM. The CDR3 sequence is 14 residues long. Trimming pared 6 bases from V and 2 bases from J, leaving 14 bases between. Written as DNA, the CDR3 is TGTGCCAGCAGGCGGGTGGGGGGAACCTACGAGCAGTACTTC. The encoded protein is CASRRVGGTYEQYF.

V is TRBV9 and J is TRBJ2-7, with TRBD1 identical over 8 bases. The V segment lost 0 bases and the J segment 3 bases; nucleotides outside the gene matches: 8. CDR1 and CDR2 (germline): SGDLS, YYNGEE. The CDR3 sequence is 16 residues long. The CDR3 DNA sequence: TGTGCCAGCAGCGTAGCACCGGACAGGGCGGGCTACGAGCAGTACTTC. Residues: CASSVAPDRAGYEQYF.

The chain recombines TRBV11-2 with TRBJ2-5; 12 bases match TRBD2. Per germline, CDR1 SGHAT and CDR2 FQNNGV. V was pared by 5 bases and J by 6 bases, with 10 bases of the junction left unmatched. The CDR3 loop spans 16 amino acids. The CDR3 loop reads CASSPGLAGSRKTQYF. The CDR3 DNA reads TGTGCCAGCAGCCCCGGACTAGCGGGAAGTCGGAAGACCCAGTACTTC.

This clone is a singleton in its sample. The chain is built from TRBV28 and TRBJ1-2, with TRBD1 matching 7 bases. Trimming removed 7 bases from V and 7 bases from J; junction bases left unmatched: 18. In germline, CDR1 is MDHEN, CDR2 SYDVKM. The CDR3 has 16 residues. The chain's CDR3 is CASTPGQIFQGRGYTF. DNA for the CDR3: TGTGCCAGCACTCCGGGACAGATTTTCCAAGGTCGTGGCTACACCTTC.

The chain is built from TRBV12-5 and TRBJ1-1; TRBD1 agrees at 7 bases. V shed 0 bases, J shed 1 base, and the junction held 8 bases outside the gene matches. Per the germline V gene, CDR1 is LGHNT and CDR2 is FRNRAP. The CDR3 has 17 residues. CDR3 residues: CASGLVYDGDRNTEAFF. The CDR3 nucleotides are TGTGCTAGTGGTTTGGTATACGATGGGGACAGGAACACTGAAGCTTTCTTT. The whole variable domain, filled in from reference TRBV12-5 and TRBJ1-1, reads DARVTQTPRHKVTEMGQEVTMRCQPILGHNTVFWYRQTMMQGLELLAYFRNRAPLDDSGMPKDRFSAEMPDATLATLKIQPSEPRDSAVYFCASGLVYDGDRNTEAFFGQGTRLTVV.

V gene TRBV6-6 combines with J gene TRBJ1-5; the D gene is possibly TRBD1 (6 bases). V shed 4 bases and J shed 6 bases, with 19 bases lying between them. This CDR3 has 16 residues. Germline-derived CDR1 and CDR2 are MNHNY and SVGAGI (reference sequence). CDR3 in amino acids: CASSSLNGGAAQPQHF. CDR3 bases: TGTGCCAGCAGTTCCCTTAACGGGGGGGCAGCTCAGCCCCAGCATTTT.